Below, one T cell receptor (beta chain) is given with its context. Antigen: not known. Per the germline V gene, CDR1 is ENHRY and CDR2 is SYGVKD. J lost 0 bases, V lost 4 bases, and 4 bases had no gene match. The CDR3 is 15 amino acids. This specimen belongs to a study of T cell repertoires in cytomegalovirus infection. TCRdb independently ran MiXCR on the reads; one entry per CDR3 protein. The repertoire includes approximately 770,000 distinct CDR3 sequences, about 29% of them detected once, and about 12% sits in the top ten. The material was cultured CD8+ T cells from PBMCs, obtained from culture after CMV antigen stimulation. The rearrangement links TRBV10-3 to TRBJ2-5; 8 bases are shared with TRBD1. The source is a human donor in good health (CMV status not recorded). Some clones in this sample may be carry-over from other donors' samples. CDR3 bases: TGTGCCATCAGTGGGGGACAGGACCACCAAGAGACCCAGTACTTC. Amino acid sequence: CAISGGQDHQETQYF.